Following are 11 T cell receptor beta chains from one sample sequenced in a study of T cell repertoires in cytomegalovirus infection. TCRdb independently ran MiXCR on the reads; one entry per CDR3 protein. The table records tens of thousands of distinct CDR3 sequences, 3% to 4% of them present only once. Sequencing was performed on PBMCs. Receptor source: a human donor in good health (CMV status not recorded). Some clones in this sample may be carry-over from other donors' samples.

This clonotype has a count of ten or more. The rearrangement uses TRBV20-1 and TRBJ2-7; no clear D. V was clipped by 3 bases and J by 0 bases, with 9 bases between them. The CDR3 is 13 residues long. The germline gives CDR1 DFQATT, CDR2 SNEGSKA (reference sequence). CDR3 in amino acids: CSARGRGSYEQYF. Written as DNA, the CDR3 is TGCAGTGCTAGGGGCAGAGGCTCCTACGAGCAGTACTTC.

This clonotype showed up many times. Here the CDR3 reads CASAPYTGELFF. CDR3 coding DNA: TGTGCCAGCGCTCCCTACACCGGGGAGCTGTTTTTT. The chain uses TRBV2 and TRBJ2-2, with D unresolved. Germline CDR1 and CDR2: SNHLY and FYNNEI. Trimming cost V 8 bases and J 3 bases, with 7 bases left between them. The length of the CDR3 is 12 residues.

This clonotype was found many times. The chain is built from TRBV7-3 and TRBJ2-3, with D possibly matching TRBD2 (5 bases). Trimming cost V 3 bases and J 3 bases, with 7 bases left between them. CDR1 and CDR2 (germline): SGHTA, FQGTGA. The length of the CDR3 is 13 residues. The CDR3 here is CASSFGLTDTQYF. The CDR3 bases are TGTGCCAGCAGCTTCGGACTGACAGATACGCAGTATTTT. Using reference TRBV7-3 and TRBJ2-3 for the parts outside the CDR3, the full variable domain is GAGVSQTPSNKVTEKGKYVELRCDPISGHTALYWYRQSLGQGPEFLIYFQGTGAADDSGLPNDRFFAVRPEGSVSTLKIQRTERGDSAVYLCASSFGLTDTQYFGPGTRLTVL.

In its sample, this clonotype was seen a few times. The chain joins TRBV20-1 to TRBJ1-1; 7 positions match TRBD1. This CDR3 has 12 residues. V was clipped by 6 bases and J by 6 bases; unmatched bases: 7. Germline V gene data show CDR1 as DFQATT and CDR2 as SNEGSKA (reference sequence). The CDR3, as DNA: TGCAGTGCCAGACAGGGTATAGCTGAAGCTTTCTTT. It specifies CSARQGIAEAFF.

The chain employs TRBV20-1 and TRBJ2-5; either TRBD1 or TRBD2 may supply D (5 bases each). The CDR3 loop spans 14 amino acids. Germline V gives CDR1 DFQATT, CDR2 SNEGSKA (reference sequence). Trimming pared 0 bases from V and 5 bases from J, leaving 13 bases between. CDR3 amino acids: CSAREGVVWETQYF. DNA for the CDR3: TGCAGTGCTAGAGAGGGGGTAGTCTGGGAGACCCAGTACTTC.

This clonotype was found many times. The chain recombines TRBV20-1 with TRBJ2-7; D is unclear. The CDR3 runs 11 residues. The V end was cut by 2 bases, the J end by 3 bases, with 5 bases between. From germline, CDR1 is DFQATT and CDR2 SNEGSKA (reference sequence). CDR3 DNA: TGCAGTGCTAGAACCCTCTACGAGCAGTACTTC. Its translation is CSARTLYEQYF.

In this sample, this clonotype turned up many times. V and J are TRBV28 and TRBJ2-7; tentatively, D is TRBD1 or TRBD2 (5 bases each). Germline V CDR1 and CDR2: MDHEN, SYDVKM. The CDR3 runs to 16 residues. V was clipped by 5 bases and J by 1 base, with 18 bases between them. The CDR3 DNA follows: TGTGCCAGCAGTCTGGGGGTCGGCCGGGTATCCTACGAGCAGTACTTC. Protein product: CASSLGVGRVSYEQYF.

A few counts support this clonotype. The chain has TRBV20-1 and TRBJ1-1; tentatively, D is TRBD1 (6 bases). The CDR3 has 14 residues. Trimming pared 6 bases from V and 1 base from J, leaving 15 bases between. CDR1 DFQATT and CDR2 SNEGSKA come from the germline V gene (reference sequence). The CDR3: CSAAGQGQNTEAFF. As DNA, the CDR3 is TGCAGTGCAGCTGGGCAGGGACAGAACACTGAAGCTTTCTTT.

This clonotype has ten or more counts. This rearrangement joins TRBV7-3 to TRBJ2-1, with D perhaps TRBD1 or TRBD2 (5 bases each). Germline loops: CDR1 SGHTA, CDR2 FQGTGA. The CDR3 sequence is 14 residues long. V dropped 2 bases and J dropped 7 bases, with 12 bases sitting between them. The CDR3 here is CASSLRDPTNEQFF. CDR3 coding DNA: TGTGCCAGCAGCTTACGGGACCCCACAAATGAGCAGTTCTTC.

There are many counts of this clonotype. This chain uses TRBV7-2 with TRBJ1-5, with D maybe TRBD1 (5 bases). The CDR3 loop spans 12 amino acids. Trimming left V 5 bases short and J 9 bases short, with 11 bases between. Germline CDR1 reads SGHTA; CDR2 reads FQGNSA. The CDR3 here is CASSRDSRPQHF. In nucleotides, the CDR3 is TGTGCCAGCAGCAGGGACTCCCGGCCCCAGCATTTT. The whole variable domain, remainder taken from reference TRBV7-2 and TRBJ1-5, is GAGVSQSPSNKVTEKGKDVELRCDPISGHTALYWYRQSLGQGLEFLIYFQGNSAPDKSGLPSDRFSAERTGGSVSTLTIQRTQQEDSAVYLCASSRDSRPQHFGDGTRLSIL.

Ten or more counts support this clonotype. This chain connects TRBV3-1 to TRBJ2-5; the D is unclear. The CDR3 spans 15 residues. Looked up from germline, CDR1 is LGHDT and CDR2 is YNNKEL (reference sequence). Trimming shortened V by 0 bases and J by 5 bases, and 13 bases separated the two germline ends. The CDR3 loop is CASSQDWGRLETQYF. The CDR3, as DNA: TGTGCCAGCAGCCAAGATTGGGGTAGGCTGGAGACCCAGTACTTC.